The following is a T cell receptor beta chain sequence with its context. The data were obtained in a study of identical twins. The germline V and J ends were trimmed by 6 bases and 1 base, with 24 bases remaining between them. The V gene's germline CDR1 is SGHDN and CDR2 FVKESK. The CDR3 is 19 amino acids. Each donor was a healthy Caucasian. MiXCR was run by TCRdb on the 5' RACE reads, yielding one entry per CDR3 protein. The table lists some 1,700,000 distinct CDR3 sequences, about 31% of them singletons. The chain couples TRBV14 to TRBJ1-4; a weak D match, TRBD1 (5 bases). The sequence derives from a newborn girl in good health. Sequencing input: cord blood. CDR3 amino acids: CASSRLAGTPFLTNEKLFF. As DNA, the CDR3 is TGTGCCAGCAGTCGTTTGGCAGGGACTCCATTTTTAACTAATGAAAAACTGTTTTTT.